This TCR beta chain is drawn from a study of control samples from healthy donors and cancer patients. Looked up from germline, CDR1 is WSHSY and CDR2 is SAAADI. This CDR3 has 18 amino acids. The junction had 7 bases not matched to a gene; V was cut back by 0 bases and J by 5 bases. Sequencing used immunoSEQ multiplex PCR; TCRdb keeps in-frame clones, though not all of them. The sample includes 90,000 to 100,000 clones, about four fifths of them seen just once. This clone was observed a single time. The source is a woman in her twenties or thirties in good health. The chain links TRBV10-2 to TRBJ1-6; TRBD1 matches at 10 bases. Sequencing input: blood. The chain's CDR3 is CASSESIGTGANNSPLHF. The CDR3 DNA reads TGCGCCAGCAGTGAGTCGATCGGGACAGGGGCCAATAATTCACCCCTCCACTTT.